This entry features one T cell receptor (beta chain) sequence. No antigen is known for it. The sample is drawn from a study of shared clonotypes between healthy human individuals. The overall study: CD4 naive cells filled three plates per donor, CD4 memory three, CD8 naive two and CD8 memory one. Findings of the study overall: Estimated clonotype richness was generally higher in naive than memory subsets.

Roughly 30,000 T cell genomes (approximately 190 ng DNA) went into each sorted-subset replicate. This table comes from immunoSEQ multiplex PCR, and its TCRdb copy is limited to in-frame clones, with some not included. The repertoire holds under 2.5 million clones, with less than 95% as singletons. This CDR3 is built from 15 residues. Losses at the gene ends were 5 bases for V and 4 bases for J; bases not matched to a gene: 6. Germline CDR1 and CDR2: LNHNV and YYDKDF (reference sequence). The chain has TRBV15 and TRBJ2-7; 12 nucleotides line up with TRBD2. The sequencing input was naive CD4+ T cells from PBMCs. Documented subset: CD45RA+ positively selected. The clonotype comes from a man aged 18 to 30 in good health. Some clones in this sample may be carry-over from other donors' samples. The CDR3 loop is CATSGGLAGTYEQYF. Written as DNA, the CDR3 is TGTGCCACCAGCGGAGGACTAGCGGGAACATACGAGCAGTACTTC.